This TCR beta chain is from a study of blood T cells in healthy people across ages. This clonotype has just one count. Together with a sample-barcoded 5' primer, a J-beta primer mix was included in a second PCR lasting 7 to 11 cycles. Using its own MiXCR run on the 5' RACE reads, TCRdb lists one record per CDR3 protein. This sample has about 1.6 million distinct CDR3 sequences; 34% occur once, and the top ten carry around 11%. There are 14 residues in the CDR3. V was shortened by 11 bases and J by 3 bases, with 18 bases between the two germline ends. Germline lookup yields CDR1 MNHNS and CDR2 SASEGT. This sequence joins TRBV6-1 and TRBJ2-3, with D possibly being TRBD2 (6 bases). The sequencing sample was made of blood. This sequence was found in a woman younger than 45 in good health. The DNA for the CDR3 is TGTGCCGGATGGGGAGGATCAGGGACAGATACGCAGTATTTT. It yields the protein CAGWGGSGTDTQYF.